The next 28 T cell receptor beta chains were all read from a single sample in a study of T cell repertoires in cytomegalovirus infection (dated by TCRdb to between 2018 and 2021). Antigens of these TCRs are unknown. The reads were generated on an Illumina HiSeq 1500. TCRdb's own reprocessing of the public reads used fastp at Q25 and MiXCR and kept productive beta chains. Every distinct CDR3 protein forms one entry, paired with its most common genes and DNA. This sample has 200,000 or so distinct CDR3 sequences in its table, and about 38% of those were observed once. The top ten clonotypes cover over 45% of the sample. The label giving this sample's treatment or condition can be read as: in vitro stimulation with specific CMV peptide epitopes to enrich CMV-specific T cells. This specimen consisted of CD8+ T cells from cultured PBMCs, obtained from culture after CMV antigen stimulation. The source is a human donor in good health (CMV status not recorded). Some clones in this sample may be carry-over from other donors' samples.

This clonotype was observed many times. The chain joins TRBV7-6 to TRBJ2-7; D may match TRBD1 or TRBD2 (6 bases each). Looked up from germline, CDR1 is SGHVS and CDR2 is FNYEAQ. V lost 2 bases and J 3 bases, leaving 14 bases between the germline ends. The CDR3 is made up of 15 amino acids. The chain's CDR3 is CASSLLGGGSYEQYF. In DNA, the CDR3 is TGTGCCAGCAGCTTATTGGGGGGCGGAAGCTACGAGCAGTACTTC. The full variable domain, in which reference TRBV7-6 and TRBJ2-7 provide the parts outside the CDR3, is GAGVSQSPRYKVTKRGQDVALRCDPISGHVSLYWYRQALGQGPEFLTYFNYEAQQDKSGLPNDRFSAERPEGSISTLTIQRTEQRDSAMYRCASSLLGGGSYEQYFGPGTRLTVT.

The chain employs TRBV6-8 and TRBJ2-7; D uncertain. V dropped 6 bases and J dropped 3 bases, with 6 bases sitting between them. The germline V gene has CDR1 MNHGY and CDR2 SAAAGT. The CDR3 has 11 amino acids. The DNA for the CDR3 is TGTGCCAGCAGGAACAGCTACGAGCAGTACTTC. Protein product: CASRNSYEQYF.

A few counts support this clonotype. J is TRBJ2-1 and V is TRBV19; TRBD2 matches 9 bases. Germline CDR1 LNHDA, CDR2 SQIVND (reference sequence). V trimming: 7 bases; J trimming: 3 bases; junction bases outside the gene matches: 10. This CDR3 region has 16 residues. The CDR3 loop reads CASINAAGGHYNEQFF. CDR3 coding DNA: TGTGCCAGTATTAACGCTGCGGGAGGGCACTACAATGAGCAGTTCTTC.

The V gene is TRBV9, the J gene TRBJ2-6, with D maybe TRBD2 (7 bases). Germline V gene data show CDR1 as SGDLS and CDR2 as YYNGEE. This CDR3 is built from 17 residues. V shed 4 bases and J shed 2 bases, with 16 bases lying between them. The CDR3 coding sequence is TGTGCCAGCAGCCCTCTGGGGGGGCTAGCTGGGGCCAACGTCCTGACTTTC. It encodes CASSPLGGLAGANVLTF.

The J gene is TRBJ2-1, the V gene TRBV12-5; 7 bases are shared with TRBD1. This CDR3 comprises 13 residues. The ends lost 5 bases at V and 10 bases at J; junction bases unmatched: 8. Germline values: CDR1 LGHNT, CDR2 FRNRAP. Here the CDR3 reads CASGPSGGWEQFF. Here the CDR3 DNA reads TGTGCTAGTGGTCCATCAGGGGGTTGGGAGCAGTTCTTC.

There are a few counts of this clonotype. This chain uses TRBV7-9 with TRBJ1-5; 7 bases map to TRBD1. Germline V gene lookup returns CDR1 SEHNR and CDR2 FQNEAQ (reference sequence). The length of the CDR3 is 14 residues. Trimming removed 4 bases from V and 4 bases from J; junction bases left unmatched: 4. The CDR3 DNA sequence: TGTGCCAGCAGCTCGGGACAGCTTAATCAGCCCCAGCATTTT. Translated, it gives CASSSGQLNQPQHF.

The genes are TRBV5-5 and TRBJ2-5; D might be TRBD1 or TRBD2, each matching 6 bases. The germline V and J ends were trimmed by 1 base and 3 bases, with 16 bases remaining between them. CDR3 length: 16 residues. Looked up from germline, CDR1 is SGHKS and CDR2 is YYEKEE (reference sequence). CDR3 DNA sequence: TGTGCCAGCAGCTTGAGGGGGGCGGTATGGAAAGAGACCCAGTACTTC. Translation gives CASSLRGAVWKETQYF.

V gene TRBV27 combines with J gene TRBJ2-3, with 8 bases identical to TRBD2. V lost 6 bases, J lost 6 bases, and 11 bases stayed unmatched. In germline, CDR1 is MNHEY, CDR2 SMNVEV (reference sequence). This CDR3 has 15 amino acids. The CDR3 sequence: CASRKGGRSWDTQYF. The CDR3 DNA sequence: TGTGCCAGCAGGAAGGGCGGGAGGTCATGGGATACGCAGTATTTT.

This clonotype was seen just once. The chain employs TRBV20-1 and TRBJ2-7; 15 bases are a match to TRBD2. Unmatched junction bases numbered 22, after V lost 6 bases and J lost 7 bases. The CDR3 is 19 residues long. CDR1 and CDR2 (germline): DFQATT, SNEGSKA (reference sequence). This CDR3 is CSAATRGLAGGSLLGEQYF. The DNA of the CDR3 is TGCAGTGCAGCCACCCGCGGACTAGCGGGAGGGTCTCTTCTTGGTGAGCAGTACTTC.

This clonotype has just a few counts. The genes are TRBV4-1 and TRBJ2-7; the D gene is possibly TRBD1 (6 bases). Per the germline V gene, CDR1 is MGHRA and CDR2 is YSYEKL. Trimming took off 4 bases at V and 6 bases at J, with 13 bases between the two ends. CDR3 length: 13 residues. The CDR3 DNA reads TGCGCCAGCAGCCCGGACAGTATTTCCGAGCAGTACTTC. This codes for CASSPDSISEQYF.

In DNA, the CDR3 is TGTGCCAGCAGTTACTCGTTTCAGGGGGCTGATACGCAGTATTTT. Translated: CASSYSFQGADTQYF. The V gene is TRBV6-6, the J gene TRBJ2-3, with 8 bases identical to TRBD1. CDR1 and CDR2 (germline): MNHNY, SVGAGI (reference sequence). V shed 0 bases and J 6 bases; nucleotides not matched to a gene: 5. The CDR3 loop spans 15 amino acids.

The chain combines TRBV7-9 with TRBJ1-5; D is unresolved. This CDR3 spans 14 amino acids. The V gene's germline CDR1 is SEHNR and CDR2 FQNEAQ (reference sequence). V was clipped by 1 base and J by 6 bases, with 10 bases between them. The CDR3 here is CASSLGPGSQPQHF. The DNA for the CDR3 is TGTGCCAGCAGCTTAGGGCCGGGTAGTCAGCCCCAGCATTTT.

The rearrangement uses TRBV4-3 and TRBJ1-1; D may be TRBD1 (5 bases). The ends were cut back, 2 bases at V and 5 bases at J, with 9 bases in the middle. This CDR3 region has 13 residues. The V gene's germline CDR1 is LGHNA and CDR2 YSLEER. In DNA, the CDR3 is TGCGCCAGCAGCCAAAAGGGGCTTACTGAAGCTTTCTTT. This gives the protein CASSQKGLTEAFF.

This clonotype was observed a few times. The V and J genes are TRBV11-2 and TRBJ1-3; 11 nucleotides align to TRBD1. The CDR3 covers 18 residues. V trimming: 4 bases; J trimming: 4 bases; junction bases outside the gene matches: 12. Germline V gene data show CDR1 as SGHAT and CDR2 as FQNNGV. CDR3 DNA sequence: TGTGCCAGCAGCTCCAACACCGGGACAGGGGGTAACGGAAACACCATATATTTT. Encoded protein: CASSSNTGTGGNGNTIYF. Complete variable domain (other parts from reference TRBV11-2 and TRBJ1-3): EAGVAQSPRYKIIEKRQSVAFWCNPISGHATLYWYQQILGQGPKLLIQFQNNGVVDDSQLPKDRFSAERLKGVDSTLKIQPAKLEDSAVYLCASSSNTGTGGNGNTIYFGEGSWLTVV.

In this sample, this clonotype turned up many times. The chain joins TRBV7-3 to TRBJ2-3, with TRBD2 matching 7 bases. The CDR3 is made up of 20 amino acids. With V trimmed by 1 base and J by 2 bases, 18 bases remained unmatched. CDR1 is SGHTA and CDR2 is FQGTGA in the germline V gene. The CDR3 protein is CASSLNPGLVGVTHTDTQYF. As DNA, the CDR3 is TGTGCCAGCAGCTTAAACCCCGGACTAGTCGGCGTCACACACACAGATACGCAGTATTTT.

The genes are TRBV10-2 and TRBJ2-1; 9 bases agree with TRBD2. This CDR3 contains 15 residues. Trimming took 0 bases from V and 12 from J; bases not matched to a gene: 9. Germline V gene lookup returns CDR1 WSHSY and CDR2 SAAADI. CDR3 sequence: CASSESSSGSIVQFF. For the CDR3, the DNA is TGCGCCAGCAGTGAGTCGAGTAGCGGGAGTATTGTGCAGTTCTTC.

This chain links TRBV7-4 with TRBJ2-7; D is uncertain. The CDR3 loop spans 15 amino acids. In germline, CDR1 is SGHVT, CDR2 SQSDAQ. V was cut by 5 bases and J by 2 bases, with 16 bases left in between. The CDR3 nucleotides read TGTGCCAGCAGCGCCCCGGCAGAACAGACCTACGAGCAGTACTTC. Residues: CASSAPAEQTYEQYF.

About this clonotype: One end of the junction does not line up with germline, which may come from a read error. The chain links TRBV6-5 to TRBJ1-1; D not resolved. Germline V CDR1 and CDR2: MNHEY, SVGAGI. CDR3 size: 19 residues. CDR3 DNA sequence: TGTGCCAGCAGTAACTCCCGGCTTGGACGGCCCGGGAGGGTTACTGAAGCTTTCTTT. Translated, it gives CASSNSRLGRPGRVTEAFF.

This clonotype has a handful of counts. The CDR3 DNA reads TGTGCCAGCAGCCTACGGGGGACGCGGACTGAAGCTTTCTTT. Amino acids: CASSLRGTRTEAFF. The chain employs TRBV12-3 or TRBV12-4 and TRBJ1-1; tentative D call: TRBD1 (5 bases). The ends were cut back, 6 bases at V and 5 bases at J, with 16 bases in the middle. This CDR3 has 14 residues.

This clonotype was found many times. The V gene is TRBV28, the J gene TRBJ2-1; D is perhaps TRBD1 or TRBD2 (5 bases each). The CDR3 spans 18 residues. Germline CDR1 and CDR2: MDHEN and SYDVKM. Deletions cut 4 bases from V and 1 base from J, with 20 bases between. The CDR3 spells CASSSTSSGQRSYNEQFF. The CDR3 DNA sequence: TGTGCCAGCAGTTCCACTTCTTCGGGGCAGCGTTCCTACAATGAGCAGTTCTTC.

V and J are TRBV29-1 and TRBJ1-2; 11 bases fit TRBD1. Germline V gene lookup returns CDR1 SQVTM and CDR2 ANQGSEA. V lost 4 bases to trimming and J lost 3 bases; unmatched junction nucleotides: 10. The CDR3 runs to 16 residues. CDR3: CSVGGPGQGADYGYTF. The CDR3 DNA reads as TGCAGCGTTGGAGGGCCCGGACAGGGGGCTGACTATGGCTACACCTTC.

The chain joins TRBV4-2 to TRBJ2-3; D tentatively reads TRBD1 or TRBD2 (5 bases each). Trimming removed 3 bases at V and 0 bases at J, with 13 bases between. Per germline, CDR1 LGHNA and CDR2 YNFKEQ. The CDR3 sequence is 16 residues long. The CDR3 nucleotides are TGTGCCAGCAGCCAGGGGGAATACACTAGCACAGATACGCAGTATTTT. Protein: CASSQGEYTSTDTQYF.

This CDR3 is CASSLNNEKLFF. Here the CDR3 DNA reads TGTGCCAGCAGCCTCAATAATGAAAAACTGTTTTTT. V gene TRBV7-4 combines with J gene TRBJ1-4; the D is unclear. Trimming left V 5 bases short and J 4 bases short, with 5 bases between. The CDR3 is 12 residues long. Germline CDR1 and CDR2: SGHVT and SQSDAQ.

V gene TRBV28 combines with J gene TRBJ2-3; D may be TRBD2 (6 bases). Germline CDR1 MDHEN, CDR2 SYDVKM. There are 14 residues in the CDR3. V dropped 5 bases and J dropped 6 bases, with 15 bases sitting between them. The DNA of the CDR3 is TGTGCCAGCAGTGGACTATCCCGGGGGGATACGCAGTATTTT. Translated: CASSGLSRGDTQYF.

This clonotype was observed a few times. The CDR3 DNA sequence: TGTGCCAGCAGTGGGGGGGAGGGCCGGAATGAGCAGTTCTTC. Its translation is CASSGGEGRNEQFF. The V and J genes are TRBV7-9 and TRBJ2-1; 7 nucleotides match TRBD2. This CDR3 region has 14 residues. V trimming: 6 bases; J trimming: 7 bases; junction bases outside the gene matches: 9. Germline CDR1 and CDR2: SEHNR and FQNEAQ (reference sequence).

This clonotype is a singleton in its sample. This chain connects TRBV15 to TRBJ2-5, with D perhaps given as TRBD1 or TRBD2 (5 bases each). CDR1 and CDR2 from the germline V gene are LNHNV and YYDKDF (reference sequence). Trimming removed 1 base from V and 1 base from J, with 13 bases in between. The CDR3 runs 16 residues. Here the CDR3 reads CATSRGRGRTQETQYF. The DNA of the CDR3 is TGTGCCACCAGCAGAGGCCGGGGCAGGACCCAAGAGACCCAGTACTTC.

The V and J genes are TRBV6-1 and TRBJ1-5, with TRBD1 identical over 7 bases. V lost 7 bases to trimming and J lost 4 bases; unmatched junction nucleotides: 7. The CDR3 covers 14 residues. Germline assignment: CDR1 MNHNS and CDR2 SASEGT. The CDR3: CASIKGQANQPQHF. The CDR3 DNA reads as TGTGCCAGCATTAAAGGACAGGCTAATCAGCCCCAGCATTTT.

The chain couples TRBV12-3 or TRBV12-4 to TRBJ2-1, with 9 bases that match TRBD2. The CDR3 consists of 14 residues. Unmatched junction bases numbered 2, after V lost 1 base and J lost 7 bases. CDR3 sequence (DNA): TGTGCCAGCAGTTTAGTTAGCGGGGGTAATGAGCAGTTCTTC. Its protein is CASSLVSGGNEQFF.